The 13 T cell receptor beta chains below all came from one sample that was sequenced in a study of T cell repertoires in cytomegalovirus infection. Their cognate antigens are unknown. TCRdb re-called the reads through MiXCR, storing one row per CDR3 protein. The sample records 360,000 or so distinct CDR3 sequences, about 32% being singletons. The sample in question was cultured PBMCs, obtained from culture after CMV antigen stimulation. The source of these receptors is a human donor in good health (CMV status not recorded). Some clones in this sample may be carry-over from other donors' samples.

V is TRBV7-9 and J is TRBJ2-5; TRBD1 agrees at 7 bases. CDR3 length: 15 residues. Germline CDR1 is SEHNR and CDR2 is FQNEAQ (reference sequence). Germline trimming cut 1 base from V and 4 bases from J; bases unmatched to any gene: 6. CDR3 DNA: TGTGCCAGCAGCTTAGACCAGGGGGAGCGAGAGACCCAGTACTTC. Residues: CASSLDQGERETQYF.

The V gene is TRBV9, the J gene TRBJ1-1; unclear D gene. This CDR3 has 14 amino acids. The germline CDR1 and CDR2 sequences are SGDLS and YYNGEE. Trimming removed 0 bases at V and 9 bases at J, with 15 bases between. Here the CDR3 reads CASSVVHGPEQAFF. The CDR3 region has the DNA TGTGCCAGCAGCGTAGTCCACGGTCCGGAGCAAGCTTTCTTT.

The genes are TRBV30 and TRBJ2-4, with 8 bases aligning to TRBD1. The V and J ends lost 0 bases and 1 base, in that order; junction bases with no gene match: 14. Germline CDR1 and CDR2: GTSNPN and SVGIG (reference sequence). The CDR3 runs 19 residues. The CDR3 region is CAWSVRPGGLASAKNIQYF. The CDR3 DNA is TGTGCCTGGAGTGTGAGACCAGGGGGCTTGGCTTCGGCCAAAAACATTCAGTACTTC.

This clonotype was observed a handful of times. The chain couples TRBV7-6 to TRBJ2-7; TRBD2 might be the D (6 bases). From germline, CDR1 is SGHVS and CDR2 FNYEAQ. V was shortened by 3 bases and J by 0 bases, with 9 bases between the two germline ends. The CDR3 contains 14 residues. CDR3 loop: CASSLGSGSYEQYF. The DNA of the CDR3 is TGTGCCAGCAGCTTGGGTAGCGGCTCCTACGAGCAGTACTTC.

The J gene is TRBJ1-5, the V gene TRBV28; 7 nucleotides agree with TRBD1. The CDR3 loop spans 15 amino acids. The germline V gene has CDR1 MDHEN and CDR2 SYDVKM. The V and J ends lost 4 bases and 7 bases, in that order; junction bases with no gene match: 10. Here the CDR3 DNA reads TGTGCCAGCAGTTCCCAGACAGGGATGGAACAGCCCCAGCATTTT. The encoded protein is CASSSQTGMEQPQHF.

This clonotype was observed at least ten times. The genes are TRBV7-2 and TRBJ2-7, with 8 bases matching TRBD1. Germline CDR1 SGHTA, CDR2 FQGNSA. The V gene end was trimmed by 5 bases and the J gene end by 0 bases; junction bases not matched to a gene: 6. The CDR3 extends over 15 amino acids. CDR3: CASSLTGGFSYEQYF. CDR3 nucleotides: TGTGCCAGCAGCCTCACAGGGGGGTTCTCCTACGAGCAGTACTTC.

This chain joins TRBV20-1 and TRBJ1-1; D possibly corresponds to TRBD1 (5 bases). This CDR3 is built from 14 residues. The germline V and J ends were trimmed by 7 bases and 0 bases, with 15 bases remaining between them. Germline loops: CDR1 DFQATT, CDR2 SNEGSKA (reference sequence). CDR3 bases: TGCAGTGTCCTAAGGGGATTCATGAACACTGAAGCTTTCTTT. Its translation is CSVLRGFMNTEAFF.

This clonotype was detected a few times. V and J are TRBV20-1 and TRBJ1-4; D is unclear. The germline CDR1 and CDR2 sequences are DFQATT and SNEGSKA (reference sequence). The CDR3 has 16 amino acids. The germline V and J ends were trimmed by 6 bases and 0 bases, with 17 bases remaining between them. This chain's CDR3 is CSAFPRPSATNEKLFF. DNA for the CDR3: TGCAGTGCCTTCCCCAGGCCCTCTGCAACTAATGAAAAACTGTTTTTT.

This clonotype was seen ten or more times. The chain has TRBV6-1 and TRBJ2-5; the D is unclear. The CDR3 has 12 residues. Germline lookup yields CDR1 MNHNS and CDR2 SASEGT. Trimming shortened V by 6 bases and J by 2 bases, and 7 bases separated the two germline ends. CDR3 sequence (DNA): TGTGCCAGCAGGGGGATACAAGAGACCCAGTACTTC. Amino acids: CASRGIQETQYF.

The CDR3 DNA follows: TGTGCCAGCAGATCGGGAGTAGGACTCGTAAACTCCTACGAGCAGTACTTC. This gives the protein CASRSGVGLVNSYEQYF. J is TRBJ2-7 and V is TRBV7-8; a possible D gene is TRBD2 (6 bases). Germline CDR1 reads SGHVS; CDR2 reads FQNEAQ. V lost 6 bases and J 0 bases, leaving 21 bases between the germline ends. This CDR3 spans 17 amino acids.

This clonotype was counted only a few times. The V and J genes are TRBV7-2 and TRBJ1-4; TRBD1 aligns across 11 bases. CDR3 length: 15 residues. Germline lookup yields CDR1 SGHTA and CDR2 FQGNSA. The V gene end was trimmed by 5 bases and the J gene end by 9 bases; junction bases not matched to a gene: 8. The CDR3 region has the DNA TGTGCCAGCAGCCCAACGGGACAGGGGGTCCAAAAACTGTTTTTT. It translates to CASSPTGQGVQKLFF.

This chain connects TRBV5-6 to TRBJ2-1, with D hard to call. Germline V gene sequence: CDR1 SGHDT, CDR2 YYEEEE. V lost 4 bases, J lost 0 bases, and 14 bases lay in between. The CDR3 extends over 16 amino acids. The CDR3: CASSARFMSSYNEQFF. The CDR3 region has the DNA TGTGCCAGCAGCGCTCGCTTTATGAGCTCCTACAATGAGCAGTTCTTC.

Only a few counts were recorded for this clonotype. The genes are TRBV28 and TRBJ1-4; 12 nucleotides match TRBD1. Germline assignment: CDR1 MDHEN and CDR2 SYDVKM. This CDR3 comprises 17 residues. Germline trimming cut 5 bases from V and 8 bases from J; bases unmatched to any gene: 12. The CDR3 loop reads CASSPGQGASFREKLFF. The CDR3 DNA reads TGTGCCAGCAGTCCGGGACAGGGGGCCTCGTTTAGGGAAAAACTGTTTTTT. The full variable domain, completed using reference TRBV28 and TRBJ1-4, is DVKVTQSSRYLVKRTGEKVFLECVQDMDHENMFWYRQDPGLGLRLIYFSYDVKMKEKGDIPEGYSVSREKKERFSLILESASTNQTSMYLCASSPGQGASFREKLFFGSGTQLSVL.